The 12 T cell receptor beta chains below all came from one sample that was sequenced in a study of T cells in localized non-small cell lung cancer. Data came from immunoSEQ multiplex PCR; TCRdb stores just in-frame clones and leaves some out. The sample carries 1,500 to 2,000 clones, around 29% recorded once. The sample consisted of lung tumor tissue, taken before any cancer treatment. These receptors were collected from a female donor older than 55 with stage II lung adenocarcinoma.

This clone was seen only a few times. DNA for the CDR3: TGCAGCGTCGGGAGACAGGGGGCGCTTTCTGGCTACACCTTC. It encodes CSVGRQGALSGYTF. This sequence joins TRBV29-1 and TRBJ1-2, with TRBD1 matching over 10 bases. V lost 6 bases to trimming and J lost 7 bases; unmatched junction nucleotides: 11. CDR1 and CDR2 from the germline V gene are SQVTM and ANQGSEA. The CDR3 runs 14 residues.

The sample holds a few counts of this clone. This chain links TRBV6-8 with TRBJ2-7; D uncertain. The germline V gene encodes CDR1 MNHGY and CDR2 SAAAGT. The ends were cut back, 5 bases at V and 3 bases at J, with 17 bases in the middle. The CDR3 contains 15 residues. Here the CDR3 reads CASSPARGSYYEQYF. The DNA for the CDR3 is TGTGCCAGCAGTCCCGCGCGTGGGTCCTACTACGAGCAGTACTTC.

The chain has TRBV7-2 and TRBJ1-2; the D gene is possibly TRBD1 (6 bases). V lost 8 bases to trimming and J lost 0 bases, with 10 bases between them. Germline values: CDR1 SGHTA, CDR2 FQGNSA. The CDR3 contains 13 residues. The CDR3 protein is CASSGGPNYGYTF. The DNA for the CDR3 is TGTGCCAGCTCGGGGGGCCCTAACTATGGCTACACCTTC.

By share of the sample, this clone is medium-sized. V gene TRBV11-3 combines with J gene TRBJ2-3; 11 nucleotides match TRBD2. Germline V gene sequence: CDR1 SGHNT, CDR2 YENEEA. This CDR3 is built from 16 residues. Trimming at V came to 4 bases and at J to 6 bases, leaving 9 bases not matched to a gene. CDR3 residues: CASSSWIAGGVDTQYF. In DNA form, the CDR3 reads TGTGCCAGCAGCTCCTGGATAGCGGGAGGGGTGGATACGCAGTATTTT. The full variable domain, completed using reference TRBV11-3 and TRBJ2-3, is EAGVVQSPRYKIIEKKQPVAFWCNPISGHNTLYWYLQNLGQGPELLIRYENEEAVDDSQLPKDRFSAERLKGVDSTLKIQPAELGDSAVYLCASSSWIAGGVDTQYFGPGTRLTVL.

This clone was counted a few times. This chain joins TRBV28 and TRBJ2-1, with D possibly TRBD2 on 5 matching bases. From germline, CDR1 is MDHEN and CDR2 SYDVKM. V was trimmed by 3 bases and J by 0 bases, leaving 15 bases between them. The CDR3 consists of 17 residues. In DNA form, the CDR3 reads TGTGCCAGCAGTTTCCCGCTAGCTCTTAGCTCCTACAATGAGCAGTTCTTC. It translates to CASSFPLALSSYNEQFF.

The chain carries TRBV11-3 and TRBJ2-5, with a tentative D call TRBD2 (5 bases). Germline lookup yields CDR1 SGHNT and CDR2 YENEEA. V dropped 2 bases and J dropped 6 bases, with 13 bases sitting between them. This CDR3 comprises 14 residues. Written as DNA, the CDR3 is TGTGCCAGCAGCTTATTGGGAGCCGGGAAGACCCAGTACTTC. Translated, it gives CASSLLGAGKTQYF.

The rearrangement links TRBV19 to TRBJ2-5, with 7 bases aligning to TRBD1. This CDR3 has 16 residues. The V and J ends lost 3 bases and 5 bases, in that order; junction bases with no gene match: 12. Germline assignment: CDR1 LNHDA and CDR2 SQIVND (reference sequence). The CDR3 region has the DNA TGTGCCAGTAGTATGGATGGGGCAGGGGGTTCGGAGACCCAGTACTTC. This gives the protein CASSMDGAGGSETQYF.

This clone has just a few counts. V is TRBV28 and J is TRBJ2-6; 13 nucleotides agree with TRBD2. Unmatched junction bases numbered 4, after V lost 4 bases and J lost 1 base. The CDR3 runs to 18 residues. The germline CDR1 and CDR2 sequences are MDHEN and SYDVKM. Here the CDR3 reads CASSSRTSGSSGANVLTF. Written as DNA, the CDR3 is TGTGCCAGCAGTTCAAGGACTAGCGGGAGTTCTGGGGCCAACGTCCTGACTTTC.

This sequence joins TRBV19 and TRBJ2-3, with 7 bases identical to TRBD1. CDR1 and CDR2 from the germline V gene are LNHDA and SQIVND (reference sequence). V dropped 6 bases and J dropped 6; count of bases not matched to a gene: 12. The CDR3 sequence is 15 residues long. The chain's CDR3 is CASRQTGVLSDTQYF. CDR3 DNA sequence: TGTGCCAGTAGGCAAACAGGGGTCTTGTCGGATACGCAGTATTTT.

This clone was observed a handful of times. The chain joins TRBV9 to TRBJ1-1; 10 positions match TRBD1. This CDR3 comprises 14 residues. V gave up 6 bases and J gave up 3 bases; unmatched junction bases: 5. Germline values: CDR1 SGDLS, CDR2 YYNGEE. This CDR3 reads CASNEGTGDTEAFF. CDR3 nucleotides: TGTGCCAGCAACGAGGGGACAGGGGACACTGAAGCTTTCTTT. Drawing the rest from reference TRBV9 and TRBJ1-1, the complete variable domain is DSGVTQTPKHLITATGQRVTLRCSPRSGDLSVYWYQQSLDQGLQFLIQYYNGEERAKGNILERFSAQQFPDLHSELNLSSLELGDSALYFCASNEGTGDTEAFFGQGTRLTVV.

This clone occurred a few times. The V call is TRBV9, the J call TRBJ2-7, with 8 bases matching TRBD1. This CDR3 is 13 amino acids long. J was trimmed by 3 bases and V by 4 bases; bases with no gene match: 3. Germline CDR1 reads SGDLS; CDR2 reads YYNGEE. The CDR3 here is CASSLDRGYEQYF. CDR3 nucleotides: TGTGCCAGCAGCCTAGACAGGGGCTACGAGCAGTACTTC.

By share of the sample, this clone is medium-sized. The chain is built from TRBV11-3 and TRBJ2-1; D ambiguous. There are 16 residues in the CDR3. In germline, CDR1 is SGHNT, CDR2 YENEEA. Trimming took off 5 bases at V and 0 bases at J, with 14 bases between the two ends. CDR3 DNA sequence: TGTGCCAGCAGCCGTAGAGAGCGTAGCTCCTACAATGAGCAGTTCTTC. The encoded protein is CASSRRERSSYNEQFF.